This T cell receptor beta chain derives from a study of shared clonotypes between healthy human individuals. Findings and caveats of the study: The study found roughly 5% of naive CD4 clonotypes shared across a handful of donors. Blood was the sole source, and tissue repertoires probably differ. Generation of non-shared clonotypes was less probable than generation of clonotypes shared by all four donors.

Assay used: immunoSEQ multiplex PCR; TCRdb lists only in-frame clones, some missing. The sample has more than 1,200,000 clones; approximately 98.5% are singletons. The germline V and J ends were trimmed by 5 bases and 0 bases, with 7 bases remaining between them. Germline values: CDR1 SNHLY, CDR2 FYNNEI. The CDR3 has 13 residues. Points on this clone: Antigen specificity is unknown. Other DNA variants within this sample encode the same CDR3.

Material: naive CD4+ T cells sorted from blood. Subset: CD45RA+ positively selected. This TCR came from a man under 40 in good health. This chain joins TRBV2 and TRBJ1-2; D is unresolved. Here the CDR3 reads CASSRTSNYGYTF. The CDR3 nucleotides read TGTGCCAGCAGTAGGACTTCTAACTATGGCTACACCTTC.